The 3 T cell receptor beta chains below come from one sample, sequenced in a study of technical replicates of blood from several donors (dated by TCRdb to the late 2010s). The method was the immunoSEQ multiplex PCR assay. In its TCRdb copy, this immuneACCESS table keeps in-frame sequences only and misses some clones. Where compared with another copy, unresolved V genes explain less than half of these, and the others have no known cause. Counted in this sample were some 87,000 clones; around 96% of them appeared once. The ten largest clones capture under 0.35% of the sample. Sequenced: T cells isolated from PBMCs. The receptors derive from a human donor in good health.

The V call is TRBV7-3, the J call TRBJ2-6; tentatively, D is TRBD2 (6 bases). CDR3 size: 15 residues. V lost 4 bases, J lost 4 bases, and 11 bases lay in between. Germline-derived CDR1 and CDR2 are SGHTA and FQGTGA. For the CDR3, the DNA is TGTGCCAGCAGCTATGCGGGAACCGGGGCCAACGTCCTGACTTTC. Amino acids: CASSYAGTGANVLTF.

The rearrangement links TRBV11-2 to TRBJ2-1; 7 bases match TRBD2. This CDR3 has 19 residues. V dropped 6 bases and J dropped 2; count of bases not matched to a gene: 19. CDR1 is SGHAT and CDR2 is FQNNGV in the germline V gene. CDR3 DNA: TGTGCCAGCAGTTATCCGGGACTATCCTCTCGTAGCCCCTACAATGAGCAGTTCTTC. Translating it yields CASSYPGLSSRSPYNEQFF. The whole variable domain, filled in from reference TRBV11-2 and TRBJ2-1, reads EAGVAQSPRYKIIEKRQSVAFWCNPISGHATLYWYQQILGQGPKLLIQFQNNGVVDDSQLPKDRFSAERLKGVDSTLKIQPAKLEDSAVYLCASSYPGLSSRSPYNEQFFGPGTRLTVL.

This clone occurred once. This chain uses TRBV4-3 with TRBJ2-7; 11 nucleotides agree with TRBD2. Germline CDR1 and CDR2: LGHNA and YSLEER. This CDR3 spans 14 amino acids. V lost 4 bases to trimming and J lost 4 bases; unmatched junction nucleotides: 3. Written as DNA, the CDR3 is TGCGCCAGCAGCCCCGGGACTAGCGGTTACGAGCAGTACTTC. This sequence encodes CASSPGTSGYEQYF.